This entry lists 9 T cell receptor beta chains sequenced from one sample in a study of cytomegalovirus exposure and HLA in healthy donors. The PCR contained 60 Vbeta and 13 Jbeta primers. Profiling relied on immunoSEQ multiplex PCR, and the TCRdb table lists in-frame clones only, not all of them. The sample includes 140,000 to 150,000 clones, about 84% of them seen just once. Input material: PBMCs. The source of these receptors is a woman aged 18-29 years in good health and CMV-seropositive.

The chain combines TRBV18 with TRBJ1-1; TRBD1 aligns across 8 bases. This CDR3 contains 14 residues. Germline CDR1 and CDR2: KGHSH and LQKENI. With 4 bases clipped from V and 5 bases from J, the junction kept 6 bases outside the gene matches. CDR3 sequence: CASSLDRARTEAFF. The CDR3 nucleotides are TGTGCCAGCTCACTGGACAGGGCCAGAACTGAAGCTTTCTTT. The variable domain in full, with the rest retrieved from reference TRBV18 and TRBJ1-1, is NAGVMQNPRHLVRRRGQEARLRCSPMKGHSHVYWYRQLPEEGLKFMVYLQKENIIDESGMPKERFSAEFPKEGPSILRIQQVVRGDSAAYFCASSLDRARTEAFFGQGTRLTVV.

The gene calls are TRBV5-1 and TRBJ1-1; 8 nucleotides agree with TRBD1. J gave up 5 bases and V 7 bases, and 13 bases lay outside the gene matches. Looked up from germline, CDR1 is SGHRS and CDR2 is YFSETQ. This CDR3 is built from 15 residues. DNA for the CDR3: TGCGCCAGCGCCACGACAGGGGCAAAGGGAACTGAAGCTTTCTTT. Translation gives CASATTGAKGTEAFF.

This clone has only a few counts. V usage is TRBV19 and J usage is TRBJ2-5, with 10 bases lining up with TRBD2. The CDR3 totals 14 residues. V trimming: 7 bases; J trimming: 1 base; junction bases outside the gene matches: 3. Germline CDR1 is LNHDA and CDR2 is SQIVND (reference sequence). In DNA form, the CDR3 reads TGTGCCAGTACTAGCGGGGGACTCCAAGAGACCCAGTACTTC. Protein sequence: CASTSGGLQETQYF.

This sequence joins TRBV6-6 and TRBJ1-5; tentative D call: TRBD1 (6 bases). V lost 4 bases to trimming and J lost 5 bases, with 12 bases between them. The CDR3 has 14 amino acids. Germline V gives CDR1 MNHNY, CDR2 SVGAGI (reference sequence). The CDR3 nucleotides read TGTGCCAGCAGTTGGACAGAGGGCTATCAGCCCCAGCATTTT. As protein: CASSWTEGYQPQHF.

The chain employs TRBV11-2 and TRBJ2-7; tentative D call: TRBD1 (5 bases). Germline CDR1 SGHAT, CDR2 FQNNGV. CDR3 length: 14 residues. Deletions cut 7 bases from V and 2 bases from J, with 15 bases between. The CDR3 here is CASNFGAMPYEQYF. CDR3 nucleotides: TGTGCCAGCAATTTTGGGGCTATGCCCTACGAGCAGTACTTC.

This chain connects TRBV6-5 to TRBJ1-3; D remains unclear. Germline V gene lookup returns CDR1 MNHEY and CDR2 SVGAGI. V lost 0 bases to trimming and J lost 1 base, with 7 bases between them. The CDR3 is 15 amino acids. The CDR3 coding sequence is TGTGCCAGCAGTTACTCGCGAGTGTCTGGAAACACCATATATTTT. It specifies CASSYSRVSGNTIYF.

This chain joins TRBV5-1 and TRBJ1-3, with TRBD1 as a possible D gene (6 bases). The CDR3 spans 16 residues. V lost 1 base to trimming and J lost 0 bases, with 11 bases between them. Per germline, CDR1 SGHRS and CDR2 YFSETQ. The CDR3 loop reads CASSLWGQSSGNTIYF. The CDR3 region has the DNA TGCGCCAGCAGCTTGTGGGGGCAAAGCTCTGGAAACACCATATATTTT.

This chain uses TRBV5-1 with TRBJ2-5; TRBD2 matches 9 bases. Trimming took 2 bases from V and 1 from J; bases not matched to a gene: 3. CDR3 length: 15 residues. In germline, CDR1 is SGHRS, CDR2 YFSETQ. The CDR3 bases are TGCGCCAGCAGCTTTGGCGGGGGGGCCCAAGAGACCCAGTACTTC. It specifies CASSFGGGAQETQYF.

The CDR3 nucleotides are TGTGCCAGCAGCTCCGAGGGGGCCGTTGACACTGAAGCTTTCTTT. It codes for CASSSEGAVDTEAFF. The chain couples TRBV5-5 to TRBJ1-1; 7 bases map to TRBD1. CDR1 SGHKS and CDR2 YYEKEE come from the germline V gene (reference sequence). V trimming: 3 bases; J trimming: 3 bases; junction bases outside the gene matches: 8. This CDR3 comprises 15 residues.